A selection of T cell receptor beta chains follows, all from one sample in a study of T cells expressing NK-cell markers. Each CDR3 protein gets one entry in TCRdb, which reprocessed the 5' RACE reads and gives no DNA. The sample table sets out 440,000 or so distinct CDR3 sequences. The source material was blood T cells: a sorted CD56 or NKG2C T cell subset, CD4+ or CD8+ T cells, or bulk PBMC T cells (not recorded which). The receptors derive from a woman aged 18-70 years in good health. Both conserved end residues are part of each CDR3.

J: TRBJ1-2; V: TRBV12-3/TRBV12-4; length: 13; CDR3: CASSFSQNYGYTF
J: TRBJ1-5; V: TRBV5-1; length: 16; CDR3: CASSLGDRGFNQPQHF
J: TRBJ2-7; V: TRBV7-2; length: 14; CDR3: CASSFMASPYEQYF
J: TRBJ2-3; V: TRBV19; length: 17; CDR3: CASSTGTGRSWADTQYF
J: TRBJ2-5; V: TRBV29-1; length: 15; CDR3: CSVDRSGRDQETQYF
J: TRBJ2-7; V: TRBV11-3; length: 15; CDR3: CASSSNPEPYYEQYF
J: TRBJ1-1; V: TRBV28; length: 12; CDR3: CASSLFNTEAFF
J: TRBJ1-5; V: TRBV12-3/TRBV12-4; length: 13; CDR3: CASTGKGNQPQHF
J: TRBJ2-1; V: TRBV10-3; length: 16; CDR3: CAISESSRGAYNEQFF
J: TRBJ2-4; V: TRBV9; length: 16; CDR3: CASSEREGAIRDIQYF
J: TRBJ1-5; V: TRBV6-1; length: 15; CDR3: CASSDGTGGNQPQHF
J: TRBJ2-1; V: TRBV29-1; length: 13; CDR3: CSVGLAPENEQFF
J: TRBJ2-7; V: TRBV20-1; length: 13; CDR3: CSAPSLRAYEQYF
J: TRBJ2-1; V: TRBV2; length: 15; CDR3: CASGRQALSYNEQFF
J: TRBJ2-2; V: TRBV3-1; length: 12; CDR3: CASSKNTGELFF
J: TRBJ1-2; V: TRBV28; length: 14; CDR3: CASSLNPGSHGYTF
J: TRBJ1-4; V: TRBV6-1; length: 14; CDR3: CASSVKGGTEKLFF
J: TRBJ1-1; V: TRBV20-1; length: 15; CDR3: CSARDPELPFTEAFF
J: TRBJ2-2; V: TRBV7-8; length: 15; CDR3: CASSLGSGDPGELFF
J: TRBJ2-5; V: TRBV20-1; length: 12; CDR3: CSARDRVETQYF
J: TRBJ1-2; V: TRBV2; length: 13; CDR3: CASTEGVAYGYTF
J: TRBJ2-2; V: TRBV7-9; length: 15; CDR3: CASSLVTQNTGELFF
J: TRBJ1-1; V: TRBV20-1; length: 14; CDR3: CSARDFRKDTEAFF
J: TRBJ1-6; V: TRBV12-3/TRBV12-4; length: 11; CDR3: CASSLGQAVHF
J: TRBJ1-5; V: TRBV7-8; length: 14; CDR3: CASSLWPGIQPQHF
J: TRBJ2-5; V: TRBV11-2; length: 14; CDR3: CASSLVAGKETQYF
J: TRBJ2-5; V: TRBV7-9; length: 15; CDR3: CASSLAMTGPETQYF
J: TRBJ2-5; V: TRBV3-1; length: 15; CDR3: CASSQTPGGQHPQYF
J: TRBJ2-1; V: TRBV28; length: 15; CDR3: CASYPAWGGYNEQFF
J: TRBJ2-7; V: TRBV7-9; length: 14; CDR3: CASSFGGLTGEQYF
J: TRBJ2-4; V: TRBV20-1; length: 14; CDR3: CSAITGHGANIQYF
J: TRBJ1-2; V: TRBV30; length: 13; CDR3: CAWSVEAEYGYTF